The rows below give T cell receptor beta chains drawn from one sample of a study of shared clonotypes between healthy human individuals. TCRdb's copy holds only in-frame clones and misses some; the assay was immunoSEQ multiplex PCR. Of around 1,900,000 clones listed, 90% to 95% were seen once; the top ten hold under 2%. The sequencing sample was made of naive CD8+ T cells from PBMCs. These receptors were obtained from a man aged 18-30 years in good health. Some clones in this sample may be carry-over from other donors' samples. Both conserved end residues are part of each CDR3. A D gene is named only where the DNA matches it firmly. Only some rows state a clone size, as once, few, many or a class for expanded clones.

v_gene	j_gene	abundance	d_gene	CDR3aa	CDR3nt
TRBV5-5	TRBJ2-2	.	.	CASSLAPGLSLGELFF	TGTGCCAGCAGCTTGGCACCTGGTTTGTCGTTAGGGGAGCTGTTTTTT
TRBV6-1	TRBJ2-1	.	TRBD2	CASRGTSGSPKFF	TGTGCCAGCAGGGGGACTAGCGGGAGCCCTAAGTTCTTC
TRBV19	TRBJ1-2	.	.	CASSIGGRSNYGYTF	TGTGCCAGTAGTATAGGTGGCAGATCGAACTATGGCTACACCTTC
TRBV6-5	TRBJ1-3	.	.	CASRVGPGNTIYF	TGTGCCAGCCGGGTGGGACCTGGAAACACCATATATTTT
TRBV27	TRBJ1-1	.	.	CASTGDGNTEAFF	TGTGCCAGCACCGGGGACGGGAACACTGAAGCTTTCTTT
TRBV7-8	TRBJ2-1	.	TRBD2	CASSSALIAGGDNEQFF	TGTGCCAGCAGCTCCGCCCTAATAGCGGGAGGGGACAATGAGCAGTTCTTC
TRBV4-2	TRBJ2-1	.	.	CASSQDSSAEHNEQFF	TGTGCCAGCAGCCAAGATAGCAGCGCCGAACACAATGAGCAGTTCTTC
TRBV29-1	TRBJ2-7	.	.	CSVWAGGGEQYF	TGCAGCGTTTGGGCCGGAGGGGGTGAGCAGTACTTC
TRBV29-1	TRBJ2-7	.	TRBD1	CSHRDREDEQYF	TGCAGCCACCGGGACAGGGAGGACGAGCAGTACTTC
TRBV7-2	TRBJ2-5	.	TRBD2	CASSAGLAGVQYF	TGTGCCAGCAGCGCAGGACTAGCGGGAGTGCAGTACTTC
TRBV19	TRBJ2-7	.	.	CASSIVGITYEQYF	TGTGCCAGTAGTATAGTGGGGATCACCTACGAGCAGTACTTC
TRBV27	TRBJ2-7	.	TRBD2	CASSTRGGSPYEQYF	TGTGCCAGCAGTACACGGGGGGGCTCCCCCTACGAGCAGTACTTC
TRBV7-2	TRBJ2-7	.	TRBD1	CASSSRTGEYEQYF	TGTGCCAGCAGCTCTCGGACAGGGGAGTACGAGCAGTACTTC
TRBV28	TRBJ2-7	.	.	CASSWSSSYEQYF	TGTGCCAGCAGTTGGTCTAGCTCCTACGAGCAGTACTTC
TRBV7-9	TRBJ2-7	.	TRBD2	CASSYLSGPGYEQYF	TGTGCCAGCAGCTACCTTAGCGGGCCGGGCTACGAGCAGTACTTC
TRBV6-1	TRBJ2-1	.	TRBD2	CASSGSAGGPNEQFF	TGTGCCAGCAGTGGGTCGGCGGGAGGGCCGAATGAGCAGTTCTTC
TRBV7-9	TRBJ1-2	.	.	CASSLAMDTNYGYTF	TGTGCCAGCAGCTTAGCGATGGACACTAACTATGGCTACACCTTC
TRBV7-9	TRBJ1-6	.	.	CASSSGQFNSPLHF	TGTGCCAGCAGCTCCGGACAGTTTAATTCACCCCTCCACTTT
TRBV30	TRBJ1-2	.	.	CAWALGGGNGYTF	TGTGCCTGGGCGCTCGGGGGAGGGAATGGCTACACCTTC
TRBV28	TRBJ1-2	.	.	CASSFRAGDLGYTF	TGTGCCAGCAGTTTCCGGGCAGGGGATCTTGGCTACACCTTC
TRBV6-1	TRBJ2-7	once	.	CASSEPGRSSYEQYF	TGTGCCAGCAGTGAACCGGGACGGAGCTCCTACGAGCAGTACTTC
TRBV27	TRBJ2-7	.	.	CASSFTGSSSYEQYF	TGTGCCAGCAGTTTTACGGGATCAAGCTCCTACGAGCAGTACTTC
TRBV9	TRBJ2-1	once	TRBD2	CASSPGLAGGFGNEQFF	TGTGCCAGCAGCCCGGGACTAGCGGGAGGGTTTGGGAATGAGCAGTTCTTC
TRBV9	TRBJ2-1	.	TRBD2	CASSRLAGGKDEQFF	TGTGCCAGCAGTCGACTAGCGGGAGGGAAAGATGAGCAGTTCTTC
TRBV19	TRBJ1-1	.	.	CASSGTVVPLLNTEAFF	TGTGCCAGTAGTGGTACCGTGGTCCCCCTCTTGAACACTGAAGCTTTCTTT
TRBV28	TRBJ2-3	once	.	CASMGGVTDTQYF	TGTGCCAGCATGGGCGGGGTCACAGATACGCAGTATTTT
TRBV28	TRBJ1-4	.	TRBD1	CASSHEGAPNEKLFF	TGTGCCAGCAGCCACGAGGGGGCGCCTAATGAAAAACTGTTTTTT
TRBV27	TRBJ1-2	.	TRBD1	CASSPTGEGDGYTF	TGTGCCAGCAGTCCAACAGGGGAAGGGGATGGCTACACCTTC
TRBV7-8	TRBJ1-2	.	.	CASSLAPDNYGYTF	TGTGCCAGCAGCTTAGCGCCGGATAACTATGGCTACACCTTC
TRBV7-9	TRBJ1-1	.	TRBD1	CASSHGIAGGPNTEAFF	TGTGCCAGCAGTCATGGGATCGCAGGGGGCCCGAACACTGAAGCTTTCTTT